This is a list of T cell receptor beta chains from one sample in a study of circulating and synovial CD4+ cells in juvenile arthritis. The table came from immunoSEQ multiplex PCR; TCRdb's copy has only in-frame clones and leaves some out. The sample carries around 35,000 clones, around 95% recorded once. The specimen was CD4+ T cells from blood. These receptors were collected from a human donor with juvenile idiopathic arthritis. CDR3s include the opening cysteine and the closing phenylalanine or tryptophan. Fields, in order: D gene, clone size, J gene, V gene, CDR3 protein, CDR3 DNA. A D gene is named only where the DNA matches it firmly. Not every row has a clone size; where given, it reads once, few, many or a size class.

d_gene: NA; abundance: NA; j_gene: TRBJ2-1; v_gene: TRBV2; CDR3aa: CASKERVLTYNEQFF; CDR3nt: TGTGCCAGCAAAGAGCGGGTGTTGACCTACAATGAGCAGTTCTTC
d_gene: TRBD1; abundance: NA; j_gene: TRBJ2-5; v_gene: TRBV5-8; CDR3aa: CASSVPGQFQETQYF; CDR3nt: TGTGCCAGCAGCGTCCCGGGACAGTTCCAAGAGACCCAGTACTTC
d_gene: TRBD2; abundance: NA; j_gene: TRBJ2-1; v_gene: TRBV5-6; CDR3aa: CASSTGTSGSPFF; CDR3nt: TGTGCCAGCAGTACCGGGACTAGCGGGAGTCCTTTCTTC
d_gene: TRBD1; abundance: NA; j_gene: TRBJ2-7; v_gene: TRBV15; CDR3aa: CATSRVQGERQYF; CDR3nt: TGTGCCACCAGCAGAGTACAGGGGGAAAGGCAGTACTTC
d_gene: TRBD1; abundance: NA; j_gene: TRBJ1-5; v_gene: TRBV30; CDR3aa: CAWNQGGTGWDQPQHF; CDR3nt: TGTGCCTGGAACCAAGGAGGGACAGGATGGGACCAGCCCCAGCATTTT
d_gene: NA; abundance: NA; j_gene: TRBJ1-6; v_gene: TRBV5-8; CDR3aa: CASSSEINSPLHF; CDR3nt: TGTGCCAGCAGCTCAGAAATTAATTCACCCCTCCACTTT
d_gene: NA; abundance: NA; j_gene: TRBJ2-7; v_gene: TRBV18; CDR3aa: CASSPSGTYEQYF; CDR3nt: TGTGCCAGCTCACCATCAGGGACCTACGAGCAGTACTTC
d_gene: TRBD1; abundance: NA; j_gene: TRBJ2-7; v_gene: TRBV18; CDR3aa: CASSHSGTVGFVDEQYF; CDR3nt: TGTGCCAGCTCACATTCCGGGACAGTTGGTTTTGTGGACGAGCAGTACTTC
d_gene: NA; abundance: NA; j_gene: TRBJ2-7; v_gene: TRBV7-2; CDR3aa: CASSSRYEQYF; CDR3nt: TGTGCCAGCAGCTCCCGCTACGAGCAGTACTTC
d_gene: TRBD1; abundance: once; j_gene: TRBJ2-7; v_gene: TRBV19; CDR3aa: CASASGGAGEQYF; CDR3nt: TGTGCCAGTGCCTCAGGGGGCGCGGGGGAGCAGTACTTC
d_gene: TRBD1; abundance: NA; j_gene: TRBJ1-6; v_gene: TRBV28; CDR3aa: CASSIKPGQGANSYNSPLHF; CDR3nt: TGTGCCAGCAGTATAAAACCGGGACAGGGGGCTAACTCCTATAATTCCCCCCTCCACTTT
d_gene: TRBD2; abundance: NA; j_gene: TRBJ2-5; v_gene: TRBV7-9; CDR3aa: CASSAGLAETQYF; CDR3nt: TGTGCCAGCAGCGCGGGACTAGCAGAGACCCAGTACTTC
d_gene: NA; abundance: NA; j_gene: TRBJ2-3; v_gene: TRBV7-2; CDR3aa: CASSLAGGTDTQYF; CDR3nt: TGTGCCAGCAGCTTAGCGGGAGGCACAGATACGCAGTATTTT
d_gene: TRBD2; abundance: NA; j_gene: TRBJ2-7; v_gene: TRBV7-8; CDR3aa: CASSFQSGGGRSYEQYF; CDR3nt: TGTGCCAGCAGCTTTCAGTCCGGGGGGGGACGCAGCTACGAGCAGTACTTC
d_gene: NA; abundance: NA; j_gene: TRBJ2-5; v_gene: TRBV6-5; CDR3aa: CASRRGPGGRTQYF; CDR3nt: TGTGCCAGCAGACGCGGGCCGGGTGGCCGGACCCAGTACTTC
d_gene: TRBD1; abundance: NA; j_gene: TRBJ1-2; v_gene: TRBV30; CDR3aa: CAWRPGTANYGYTF; CDR3nt: TGTGCCTGGAGACCAGGGACAGCTAACTATGGCTACACCTTC
d_gene: NA; abundance: NA; j_gene: TRBJ1-4; v_gene: TRBV9; CDR3aa: CASSVGQGNEKLFF; CDR3nt: TGTGCCAGCAGCGTAGGTCAGGGGAATGAAAAACTGTTTTTT
d_gene: TRBD1; abundance: NA; j_gene: TRBJ1-3; v_gene: TRBV6-6; CDR3aa: CASSYLPTGKVNTIYF; CDR3nt: TGTGCCAGCAGTTACCTCCCGACAGGGAAGGTAAACACCATATATTTT
d_gene: NA; abundance: once; j_gene: TRBJ2-3; v_gene: TRBV5-1; CDR3aa: CASSLRGTDMQYF; CDR3nt: TGCGCCAGCAGCCTTAGGGGCACAGATATGCAGTATTTT
d_gene: NA; abundance: NA; j_gene: TRBJ2-5; v_gene: TRBV28; CDR3aa: CASSLGGQGRETQYF; CDR3nt: TGTGCCAGCAGCCTCGGAGGGCAGGGACGGGAGACCCAGTACTTC
d_gene: NA; abundance: NA; j_gene: TRBJ2-3; v_gene: TRBV7-7; CDR3aa: CASSLAGRGADTQYF; CDR3nt: TGTGCTAGCAGCTTAGCAGGAAGAGGAGCAGATACGCAGTATTTT
d_gene: TRBD1; abundance: few; j_gene: TRBJ1-3; v_gene: TRBV15; CDR3aa: CATSRGDRGSFGTIYF; CDR3nt: TGTGCCACCAGCAGAGGGGACAGGGGAAGTTTCGGCACCATATATTTT
d_gene: NA; abundance: NA; j_gene: TRBJ2-1; v_gene: TRBV18; CDR3aa: CASSPRESNEQFF; CDR3nt: TGTGCCAGCTCACCGCGGGAAAGCAATGAGCAGTTCTTC
d_gene: TRBD2; abundance: NA; j_gene: TRBJ2-3; v_gene: TRBV18; CDR3aa: CASSPPRGGTTDTQYF; CDR3nt: TGTGCCAGCTCACCACCACGGGGGGGAACCACAGATACGCAGTATTTT
d_gene: NA; abundance: NA; j_gene: TRBJ2-3; v_gene: TRBV7-3; CDR3aa: CASSLWREATQYF; CDR3nt: TGTGCCAGCAGCTTATGGAGGGAGGCTACGCAGTATTTT
d_gene: TRBD1; abundance: NA; j_gene: TRBJ2-5; v_gene: TRBV7-8; CDR3aa: CASSRGDSQETQYF; CDR3nt: TGTGCCAGCAGCCGAGGGGACAGTCAAGAGACCCAGTACTTC
d_gene: TRBD2; abundance: few; j_gene: TRBJ2-3; v_gene: TRBV9; CDR3aa: CASSNGTSWTDTQYF; CDR3nt: TGTGCCAGCAGCAATGGGACTAGCTGGACAGATACGCAGTATTTT
d_gene: TRBD1; abundance: NA; j_gene: TRBJ1-1; v_gene: TRBV28; CDR3aa: CASSVTGVPTEAFF; CDR3nt: TGTGCCAGCAGTGTTACAGGGGTACCAACTGAAGCTTTCTTT
d_gene: TRBD1; abundance: once; j_gene: TRBJ2-7; v_gene: TRBV27; CDR3aa: CASSGDRGFYEQYF; CDR3nt: TGTGCCAGCAGTGGAGACAGGGGGTTTTACGAGCAGTACTTC
d_gene: TRBD1; abundance: NA; j_gene: TRBJ2-7; v_gene: TRBV6-1; CDR3aa: CASSEIRTGGDEQYF; CDR3nt: TGTGCCAGCAGTGAAATTAGGACAGGGGGCGACGAGCAGTACTTC
d_gene: NA; abundance: NA; j_gene: TRBJ1-4; v_gene: TRBV6-5; CDR3aa: CASSLTPTNEKLFF; CDR3nt: TGTGCCAGCAGCCTCACTCCAACTAATGAAAAACTGTTTTTT
d_gene: TRBD1; abundance: NA; j_gene: TRBJ2-7; v_gene: TRBV10-3; CDR3aa: CAIRAGTASYEQYF; CDR3nt: TGTGCCATCAGAGCCGGGACAGCGTCCTACGAGCAGTACTTC
d_gene: TRBD1; abundance: NA; j_gene: TRBJ2-5; v_gene: TRBV18; CDR3aa: CASSPNRGRSGETQYF; CDR3nt: TGTGCCAGCTCACCAAACAGGGGGCGTTCGGGAGAGACCCAGTACTTC
d_gene: TRBD2; abundance: NA; j_gene: TRBJ2-7; v_gene: TRBV27; CDR3aa: CASSSISPTTSGRAEQYF; CDR3nt: TGTGCCAGCAGTTCCATAAGCCCTACGACTAGCGGGAGGGCCGAGCAGTACTTC
d_gene: TRBD1; abundance: NA; j_gene: TRBJ1-1; v_gene: TRBV4-1; CDR3aa: CASSQPEYRGVTEAFF; CDR3nt: TGCGCCAGCAGCCAACCGGAGTACAGGGGGGTCACTGAAGCTTTCTTT
d_gene: TRBD1; abundance: NA; j_gene: TRBJ1-1; v_gene: TRBV15; CDR3aa: CATSIDDRGAEAFF; CDR3nt: TGTGCCACCAGCATTGACGACAGGGGGGCTGAAGCTTTCTTT
d_gene: NA; abundance: NA; j_gene: TRBJ2-1; v_gene: TRBV5-1; CDR3aa: CASSPDLNNEQFF; CDR3nt: TGCGCCAGCAGCCCGGACTTGAACAATGAGCAGTTCTTC
d_gene: NA; abundance: NA; j_gene: TRBJ1-5; v_gene: TRBV28; CDR3aa: CASSPRGTGYQPQHF; CDR3nt: TGTGCCAGCAGTCCTAGGGGAACAGGGTATCAGCCCCAGCATTTT
d_gene: TRBD1; abundance: NA; j_gene: TRBJ1-6; v_gene: TRBV5-1; CDR3aa: CASSRAPGQGASVGNSPLHF; CDR3nt: TGCGCCAGCAGCCGGGCTCCGGGACAGGGGGCCTCAGTAGGGAATTCACCCCTCCACTTT
d_gene: NA; abundance: NA; j_gene: TRBJ1-3; v_gene: TRBV4-1; CDR3aa: CASSQVAGERGGNTIYF; CDR3nt: TGCGCCAGCAGCCAAGTCGCGGGGGAAAGGGGTGGAAACACCATATATTTT
d_gene: NA; abundance: NA; j_gene: TRBJ2-3; v_gene: TRBV2; CDR3aa: CASSQDVWNTQYF; CDR3nt: TGTGCCAGCAGCCAGGATGTGTGGAATACGCAGTATTTT
d_gene: TRBD2; abundance: NA; j_gene: TRBJ2-7; v_gene: TRBV7-9; CDR3aa: CASRPTSGRSSEQYF; CDR3nt: TGTGCCAGCAGACCGACTAGCGGGAGGTCCAGCGAGCAGTACTTC
d_gene: NA; abundance: NA; j_gene: TRBJ1-4; v_gene: TRBV2; CDR3aa: CASINWGANEKLFF; CDR3nt: TGTGCCAGCATTAATTGGGGGGCTAATGAAAAACTGTTTTTT
d_gene: TRBD2; abundance: NA; j_gene: TRBJ2-1; v_gene: TRBV2; CDR3aa: CASLLAGGLAEQFF; CDR3nt: TGTGCCAGTTTGCTAGCGGGAGGGCTGGCTGAGCAGTTCTTC
d_gene: NA; abundance: NA; j_gene: TRBJ2-1; v_gene: TRBV5-4; CDR3aa: CASSFFLNEQFF; CDR3nt: TGTGCCAGCAGCTTTTTCCTCAATGAGCAGTTCTTC
d_gene: NA; abundance: NA; j_gene: TRBJ2-3; v_gene: TRBV11-2; CDR3aa: CASSFGWRDTQYF; CDR3nt: TGTGCCAGCAGCTTTGGGTGGAGGGATACGCAGTATTTT
d_gene: NA; abundance: NA; j_gene: TRBJ1-5; v_gene: TRBV11-3; CDR3aa: CASSLASLIGGGNGQPQHF; CDR3nt: TGTGCCAGCAGCTTAGCGTCATTGATTGGTGGCGGGAACGGGCAGCCCCAGCATTTT
d_gene: NA; abundance: NA; j_gene: TRBJ2-1; v_gene: TRBV5-1; CDR3aa: CASSLSSGNEQFF; CDR3nt: TGCGCCAGCAGCTTGTCAAGCGGCAATGAGCAGTTCTTC
d_gene: NA; abundance: NA; j_gene: TRBJ2-7; v_gene: TRBV7-9; CDR3aa: CASRGRSYEQYF; CDR3nt: TGTGCCAGCAGGGGCAGGTCCTACGAGCAGTACTTC
d_gene: NA; abundance: NA; j_gene: TRBJ1-5; v_gene: TRBV28; CDR3aa: CASRNRQVWSNQPQHF; CDR3nt: TGTGCCAGCAGGAATCGACAGGTATGGAGCAATCAGCCCCAGCATTTT
d_gene: NA; abundance: NA; j_gene: TRBJ2-5; v_gene: TRBV28; CDR3aa: CASSRGGVSQETQYF; CDR3nt: TGTGCCAGCAGTCGAGGAGGGGTATCGCAAGAGACCCAGTACTTC
d_gene: TRBD1; abundance: NA; j_gene: TRBJ2-4; v_gene: TRBV7-2; CDR3aa: CASSLLVAGGADIQYF; CDR3nt: TGTGCCAGCAGCTTATTGGTGGCAGGGGGTGCGGACATTCAGTACTTC
d_gene: NA; abundance: NA; j_gene: TRBJ2-1; v_gene: TRBV9; CDR3aa: CASSVFNGYSDEQFF; CDR3nt: TGTGCCAGCAGCGTTTTTAATGGTTATTCGGATGAGCAGTTCTTC
d_gene: TRBD1; abundance: NA; j_gene: TRBJ1-5; v_gene: TRBV11-2; CDR3aa: CASSPAGTGNQPQHF; CDR3nt: TGTGCCAGCAGCCCGGCCGGGACAGGGAATCAGCCCCAGCATTTT
d_gene: NA; abundance: NA; j_gene: TRBJ2-5; v_gene: TRBV15; CDR3aa: CATSRDLRETQYF; CDR3nt: TGTGCCACCAGCAGAGATCTGAGGGAGACCCAGTACTTC